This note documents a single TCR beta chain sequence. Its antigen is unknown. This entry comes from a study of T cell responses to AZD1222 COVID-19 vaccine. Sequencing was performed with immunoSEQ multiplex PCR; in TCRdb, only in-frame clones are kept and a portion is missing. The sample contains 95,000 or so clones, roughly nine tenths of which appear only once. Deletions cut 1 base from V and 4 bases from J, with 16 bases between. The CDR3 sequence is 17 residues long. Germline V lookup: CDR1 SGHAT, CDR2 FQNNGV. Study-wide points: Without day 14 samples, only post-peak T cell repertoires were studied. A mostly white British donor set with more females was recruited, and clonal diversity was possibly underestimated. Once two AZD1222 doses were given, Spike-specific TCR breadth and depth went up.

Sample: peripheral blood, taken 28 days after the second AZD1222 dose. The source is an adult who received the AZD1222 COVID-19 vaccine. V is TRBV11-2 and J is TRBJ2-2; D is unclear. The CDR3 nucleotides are TGTGCCAGCAGCTTAGTTAGGAGTTCTGCAGGCACCGGGGAGCTGTTTTTT. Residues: CASSLVRSSAGTGELFF.